This T cell receptor (beta chain) is from a study of T cells in Graves' hyperthyroidism and ophthalmopathy. Study-wide points: Clonotypes that were expanded in thyroid above 0.001 mostly appeared in blood too.

Many counts were recorded for this clonotype. The antigen is undetermined. Germline V gene data show CDR1 as LNHNV and CDR2 as YYDKDF (reference sequence). The CDR3 contains 17 residues. The J segment lost 4 bases and the V segment lost 0 bases, leaving 10 bases of the junction unmatched. PBMCs were collected from a roughly 10 ml volume of fresh peripheral blood. RNA transcripts yielded amplified TCR beta CDR3 regions. Carried out on the TCR CDR3, a first-round RT-PCR used the HTBI primer set. Via MiXCR, TCRdb re-called the multiplex PCR reads, giving one row per CDR3 protein. This table holds hundreds of thousands of distinct CDR3 sequences, roughly 14% found once.

J is TRBJ2-3 and V is TRBV15; the match to TRBD2 covers 7 bases. This receptor was obtained from a woman aged 30 to 39 with Graves' hyperthyroidism that later progressed to Graves' ophthalmopathy. Sequencing used blood. The CDR3 spells CATSRELAETSADTQYF. CDR3 coding DNA: TGTGCCACCAGCAGAGAGCTAGCGGAAACGAGCGCAGATACGCAGTATTTT. The complete variable domain, with remaining parts taken from reference TRBV15 and TRBJ2-3, reads DAMVIQNPRYQVTQFGKPVTLSCSQTLNHNVMYWYQQKSSQAPKLLFHYYDKDFNNEADTPDNFQSRRPNTSFCFLDIRSPGLGDTAMYLCATSRELAETSADTQYFGPGTRLTVL.